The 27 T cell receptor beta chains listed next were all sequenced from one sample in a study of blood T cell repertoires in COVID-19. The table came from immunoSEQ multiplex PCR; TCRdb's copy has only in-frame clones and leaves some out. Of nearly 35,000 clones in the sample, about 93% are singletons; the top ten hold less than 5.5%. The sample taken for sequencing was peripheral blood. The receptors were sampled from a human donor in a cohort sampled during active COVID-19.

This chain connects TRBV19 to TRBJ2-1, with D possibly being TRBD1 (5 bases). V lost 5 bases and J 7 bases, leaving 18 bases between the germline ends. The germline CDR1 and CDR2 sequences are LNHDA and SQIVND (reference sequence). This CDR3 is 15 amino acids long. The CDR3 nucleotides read TGTGCCAGTAGTTCCTTAGGGGCCTTAGGAAATGAGCAGTTCTTC. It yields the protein CASSSLGALGNEQFF. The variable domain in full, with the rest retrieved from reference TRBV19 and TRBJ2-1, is DGGITQSPKYLFRKEGQNVTLSCEQNLNHDAMYWYRQDPGQGLRLIYYSQIVNDFQKGDIAEGYSVSREKKESFPLTVTSAQKNPTAFYLCASSSLGALGNEQFFGPGTRLTVL.

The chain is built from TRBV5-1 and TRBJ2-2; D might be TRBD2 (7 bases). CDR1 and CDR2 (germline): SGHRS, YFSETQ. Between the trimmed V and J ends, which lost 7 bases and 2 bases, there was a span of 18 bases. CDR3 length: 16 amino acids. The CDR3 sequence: CASAVQAGTNTGELFF. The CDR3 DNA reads TGCGCCAGCGCCGTCCAAGCGGGGACAAACACCGGGGAGCTGTTTTTT.

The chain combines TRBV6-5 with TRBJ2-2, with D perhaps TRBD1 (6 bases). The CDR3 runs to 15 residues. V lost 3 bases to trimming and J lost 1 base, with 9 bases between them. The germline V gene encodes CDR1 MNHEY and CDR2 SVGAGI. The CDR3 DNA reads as TGTGCCAGCAGTTATCGACAGGTGAACACCGGGGAGCTGTTTTTT. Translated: CASSYRQVNTGELFF.

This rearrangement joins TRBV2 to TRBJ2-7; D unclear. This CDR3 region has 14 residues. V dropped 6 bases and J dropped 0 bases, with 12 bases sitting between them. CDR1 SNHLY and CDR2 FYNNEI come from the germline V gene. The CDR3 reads CASRPPRSSYEQYF. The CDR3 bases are TGTGCCAGCAGGCCCCCGAGGAGCTCCTACGAGCAGTACTTC.

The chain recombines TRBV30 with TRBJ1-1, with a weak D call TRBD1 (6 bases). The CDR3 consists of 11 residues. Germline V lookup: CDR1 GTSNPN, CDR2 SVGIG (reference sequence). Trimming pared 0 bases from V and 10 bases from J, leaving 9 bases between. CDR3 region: CAWSVRGGAFF. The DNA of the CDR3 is TGTGCCTGGAGTGTTAGGGGGGGAGCTTTCTTT.

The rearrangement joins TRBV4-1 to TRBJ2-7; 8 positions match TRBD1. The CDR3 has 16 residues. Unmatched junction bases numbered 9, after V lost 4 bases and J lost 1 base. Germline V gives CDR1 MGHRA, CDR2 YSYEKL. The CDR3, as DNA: TGCGCCAGCAGCCCTATCCTCAGGGGGCCTTCCTACGAGCAGTACTTC. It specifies CASSPILRGPSYEQYF.

DNA of the CDR3: TGCAGCGTTGCCCCGACTAGCGTCAATGAGCAGTTCTTC. Residues: CSVAPTSVNEQFF. The chain has TRBV29-1 and TRBJ2-1; 8 bases fit TRBD2. Per the germline V gene, CDR1 is SQVTM and CDR2 is ANQGSEA. The CDR3 loop spans 13 amino acids. The V segment lost 4 bases and the J segment 6 bases; nucleotides outside the gene matches: 5.

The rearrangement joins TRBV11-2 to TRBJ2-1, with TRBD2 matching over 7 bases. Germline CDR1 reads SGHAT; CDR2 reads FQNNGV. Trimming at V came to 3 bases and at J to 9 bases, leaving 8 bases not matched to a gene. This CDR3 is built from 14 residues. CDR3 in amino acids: CASSFHGGGIEQFF. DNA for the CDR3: TGTGCCAGCAGCTTCCATGGGGGGGGGATTGAGCAGTTCTTC.

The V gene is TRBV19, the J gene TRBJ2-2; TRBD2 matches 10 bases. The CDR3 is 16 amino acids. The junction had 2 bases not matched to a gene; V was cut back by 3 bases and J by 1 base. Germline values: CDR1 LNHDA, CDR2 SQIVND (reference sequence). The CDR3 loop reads CASSIRTSGNTGELFF. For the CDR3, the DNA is TGTGCCAGTAGTATCCGGACTAGCGGGAACACCGGGGAGCTGTTTTTT.

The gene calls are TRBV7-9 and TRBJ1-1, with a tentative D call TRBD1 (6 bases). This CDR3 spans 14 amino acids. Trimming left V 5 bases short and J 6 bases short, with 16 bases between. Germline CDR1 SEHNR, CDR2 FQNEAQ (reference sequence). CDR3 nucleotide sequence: TGTGCCAGCAGCCCCGGCGGGGGCGGGGCTGAAGCTTTCTTT. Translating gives CASSPGGGGAEAFF. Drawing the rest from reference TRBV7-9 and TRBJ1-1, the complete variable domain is DTGVSQNPRHKITKRGQNVTFRCDPISEHNRLYWYRQTLGQGPEFLTYFQNEAQLEKSRLLSDRFSAERPKGSFSTLEIQRTEQGDSAMYLCASSPGGGGAEAFFGQGTRLTVV.

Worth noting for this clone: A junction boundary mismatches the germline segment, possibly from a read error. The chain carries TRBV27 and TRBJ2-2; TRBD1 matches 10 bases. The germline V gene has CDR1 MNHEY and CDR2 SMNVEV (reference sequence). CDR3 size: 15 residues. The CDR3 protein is CASSFGTGEPGELFF. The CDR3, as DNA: TGCGCCAGCAGTTTTGGGACAGGGGAACCCGGGGAGCTGTTTTTT.

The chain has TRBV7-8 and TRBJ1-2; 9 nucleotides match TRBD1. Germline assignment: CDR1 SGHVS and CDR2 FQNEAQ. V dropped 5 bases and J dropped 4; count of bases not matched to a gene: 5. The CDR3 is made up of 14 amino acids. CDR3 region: CASSTGQGGYGYTF. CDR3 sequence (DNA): TGTGCCAGCAGCACGGGACAGGGTGGCTATGGCTACACCTTC.

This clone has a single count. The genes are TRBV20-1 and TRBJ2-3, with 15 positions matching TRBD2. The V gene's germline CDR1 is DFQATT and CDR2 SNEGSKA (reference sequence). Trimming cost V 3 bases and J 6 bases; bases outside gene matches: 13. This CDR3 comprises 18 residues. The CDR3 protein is CSASRTSGGEGAADTQYF. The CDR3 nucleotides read TGCAGTGCTAGTAGGACTAGCGGGGGGGAGGGAGCGGCCGATACGCAGTATTTT.

CDR3 in amino acids: CASSQEGGRGQETQYF. CDR3 DNA sequence: TGTGCCAGCAGCCAAGAGGGGGGTAGGGGCCAAGAGACCCAGTACTTC. The genes are TRBV3-1 (or the pseudogene TRBV3-2) and TRBJ2-5; TRBD2 is a possible D gene (6 bases). The CDR3 length is 16 residues. Between the trimmed V and J ends, which lost 0 bases and 1 base, there was a span of 12 bases. The germline V gene encodes CDR1 LGHDT and CDR2 YNNKEL (reference sequence).

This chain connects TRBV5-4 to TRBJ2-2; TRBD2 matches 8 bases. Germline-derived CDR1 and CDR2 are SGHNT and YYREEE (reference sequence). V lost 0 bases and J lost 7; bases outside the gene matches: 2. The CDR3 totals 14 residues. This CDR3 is CASSLEAGVGELFF. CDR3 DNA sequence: TGTGCCAGCAGCTTGGAAGCGGGAGTCGGGGAGCTGTTTTTT.

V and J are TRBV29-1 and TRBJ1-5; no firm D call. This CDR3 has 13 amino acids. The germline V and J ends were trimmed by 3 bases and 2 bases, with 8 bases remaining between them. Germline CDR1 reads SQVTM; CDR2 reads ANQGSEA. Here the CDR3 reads CSVEEGGNQPQHF. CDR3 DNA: TGCAGCGTTGAGGAGGGTGGCAATCAGCCCCAGCATTTT.

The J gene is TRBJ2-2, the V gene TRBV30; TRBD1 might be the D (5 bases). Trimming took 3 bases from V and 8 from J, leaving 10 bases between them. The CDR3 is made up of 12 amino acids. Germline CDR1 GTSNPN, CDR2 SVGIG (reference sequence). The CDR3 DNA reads TGTGCCTGGAGGCCTCGGACAGGGGAGCTGTTTTTT. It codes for CAWRPRTGELFF.

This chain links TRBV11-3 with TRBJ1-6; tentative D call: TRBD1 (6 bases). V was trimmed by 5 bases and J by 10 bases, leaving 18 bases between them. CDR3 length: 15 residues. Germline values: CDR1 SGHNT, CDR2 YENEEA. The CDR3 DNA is TGTGCCAGCAGCACAGACCGGGACACTCTATCACCCCTCCACTTT. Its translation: CASSTDRDTLSPLHF.

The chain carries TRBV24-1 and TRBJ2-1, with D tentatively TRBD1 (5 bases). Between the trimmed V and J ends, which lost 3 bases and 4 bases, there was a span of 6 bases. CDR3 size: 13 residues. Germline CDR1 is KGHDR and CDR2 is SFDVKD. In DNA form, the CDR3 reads TGTGCCACCAGTGATGACAGTTACAATGAGCAGTTCTTC. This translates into CATSDDSYNEQFF.

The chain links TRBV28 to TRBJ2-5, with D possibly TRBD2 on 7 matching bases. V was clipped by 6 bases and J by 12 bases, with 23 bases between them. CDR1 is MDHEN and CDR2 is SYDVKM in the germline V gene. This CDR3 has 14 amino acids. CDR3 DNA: TGTGCCAGCAGGGCCCCCGATGGGGGGGCCCCCGAGTACTTC. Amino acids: CASRAPDGGAPEYF.

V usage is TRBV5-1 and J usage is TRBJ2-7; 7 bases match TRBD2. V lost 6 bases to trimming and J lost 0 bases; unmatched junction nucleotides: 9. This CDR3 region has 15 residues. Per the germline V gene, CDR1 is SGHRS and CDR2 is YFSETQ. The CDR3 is CASNSGGIGSYEQYF. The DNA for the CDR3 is TGCGCCAGCAACTCGGGGGGAATTGGCTCCTACGAGCAGTACTTC.

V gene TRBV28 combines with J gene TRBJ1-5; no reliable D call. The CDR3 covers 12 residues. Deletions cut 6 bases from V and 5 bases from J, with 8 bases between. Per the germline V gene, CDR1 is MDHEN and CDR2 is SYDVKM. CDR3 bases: TGTGCCAGCAGAGCAATCGATCAGCCCCAGCATTTT. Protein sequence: CASRAIDQPQHF.

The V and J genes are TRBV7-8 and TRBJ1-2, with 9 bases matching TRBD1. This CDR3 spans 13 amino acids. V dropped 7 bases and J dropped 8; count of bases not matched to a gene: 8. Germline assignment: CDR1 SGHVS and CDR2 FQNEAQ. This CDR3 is CASNKGQGSGYTF. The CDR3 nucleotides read TGTGCCAGCAACAAGGGACAGGGCAGCGGCTACACCTTC.

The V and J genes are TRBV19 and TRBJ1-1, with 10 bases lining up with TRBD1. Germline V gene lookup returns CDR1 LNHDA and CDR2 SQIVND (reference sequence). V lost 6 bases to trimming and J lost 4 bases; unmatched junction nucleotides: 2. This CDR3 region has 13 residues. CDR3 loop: CASSRDRGTEAFF. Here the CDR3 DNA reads TGTGCCAGTAGCCGGGACAGGGGCACTGAAGCTTTCTTT.

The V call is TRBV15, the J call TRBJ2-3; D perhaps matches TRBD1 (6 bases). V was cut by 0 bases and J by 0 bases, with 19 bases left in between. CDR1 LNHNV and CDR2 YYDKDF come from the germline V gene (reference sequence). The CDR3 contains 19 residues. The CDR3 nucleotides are TGTGCCACCAGCAGAGACAGGGGAAGCCTCCTCCTTAGCACAGATACGCAGTATTTT. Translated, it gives CATSRDRGSLLLSTDTQYF.

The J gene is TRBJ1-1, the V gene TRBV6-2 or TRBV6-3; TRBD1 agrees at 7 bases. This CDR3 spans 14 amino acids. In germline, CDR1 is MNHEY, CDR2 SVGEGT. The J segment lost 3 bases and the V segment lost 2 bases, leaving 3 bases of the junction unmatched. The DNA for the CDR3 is TGTGCCAGCAGTTACATCCAGGGGGACACTGAAGCTTTCTTT. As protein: CASSYIQGDTEAFF.

The CDR3 loop is CASSDRDGYTF. CDR3 bases: TGTGCCAGCAGCGACAGGGATGGCTACACCTTC. V usage is TRBV6-2 or TRBV6-3 and J usage is TRBJ1-2; 7 positions agree with TRBD1. CDR1 and CDR2 from the germline V gene are MNHEY and SVGEGT. This CDR3 contains 11 residues. V gave up 6 bases and J gave up 6 bases; unmatched junction bases: 1.